This TCR beta chain was captured by sequencing in a study of CDR3 diversity in severe acne. TCRdb re-called the PCR reads through MiXCR, storing one row per CDR3 protein. The sample has more than 80,000 distinct CDR3 sequences, less than 65% seen once. Per germline, CDR1 LGHDT and CDR2 YNNKEL (reference sequence). The CDR3 has 15 amino acids. The V gene lost 1 base and the J gene lost 4 bases, with 12 bases spanning the gap. The source material was blood. The chain joins TRBV3-1 to TRBJ2-3; the D gene is possibly TRBD1 (5 bases). The origin of this receptor is a male donor with severe acne vulgaris. DNA for the CDR3: TGTGCCAGCAGCCAAGCTGTCGACAGCGCAGATACGCAGTATTTT. Protein: CASSQAVDSADTQYF.